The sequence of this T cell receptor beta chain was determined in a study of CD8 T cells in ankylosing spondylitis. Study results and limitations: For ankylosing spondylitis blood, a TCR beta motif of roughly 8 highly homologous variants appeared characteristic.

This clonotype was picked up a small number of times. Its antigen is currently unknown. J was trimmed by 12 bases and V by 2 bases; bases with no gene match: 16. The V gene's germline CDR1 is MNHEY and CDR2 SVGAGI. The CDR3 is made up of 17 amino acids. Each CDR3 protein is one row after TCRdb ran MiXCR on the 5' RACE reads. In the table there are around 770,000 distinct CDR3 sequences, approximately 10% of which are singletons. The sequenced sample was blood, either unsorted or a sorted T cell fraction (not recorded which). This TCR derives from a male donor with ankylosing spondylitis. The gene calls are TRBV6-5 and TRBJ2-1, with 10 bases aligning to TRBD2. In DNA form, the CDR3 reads TGTGCCAGCAGTTACGGATATAGAGCGGGAGGGCCAGGACGGCAGTTCTTC. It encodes CASSYGYRAGGPGRQFF.